This T cell receptor beta chain came from a study of technical replicates of blood from a handful of donors. With 4 bases clipped from V and 5 bases from J, the junction kept 11 bases outside the gene matches. CDR1 is SGHRS, CDR2 YFSETQ, per germline. The CDR3 is made up of 15 amino acids. The assay was immunoSEQ multiplex PCR, and TCRdb's table has in-frame clones only and misses some. This table has about 53,000 clones, roughly 84% appearing once. The receptor's source is a human donor in good health. Some clones in this sample may be carry-over from other donors' samples. The chain uses TRBV5-1 and TRBJ2-5; 7 bases line up with TRBD1. Sequenced material: PBMCs. CDR3 sequence (DNA): TGCGCCAGCAGCCCATCGACAGGGCCCGCGGAGACCCAGTACTTC. This encodes CASSPSTGPAETQYF.